The clone carrying this TCR beta chain appeared many times. The antigen remains unidentified. Assembly of TCR beta libraries relied on iRepertoire HTBI primers together with Arm-PCR of CDR3 regions. TCRdb called the multiplex PCR reads again in MiXCR, with one record for every CDR3 protein. The profile shows about 320,000 distinct CDR3 sequences, 15% to 20% of them singletons. The time point denotes: newly diagnosed GD, antithyroid drugs for less than 3 months. PBMCs provided the RNA from which the TCR library was made. All patients originated from an endocrinology department located in Xi'an, China. Peripheral blood, Nine milliliters per patient, was collected in EDTA tubes. This specimen comes from a study of regulatory T cells in long-lasting Graves disease. The CDR3 has 15 residues. Looked up from germline, CDR1 is ENHRY and CDR2 is SYGVKD. Trimming cost V 3 bases and J 0 bases, with 11 bases left between them.

The study, taken as a whole, reports: Persistent cases favored TRBV28, TRBJ1-2 and TRBJ2-5.

The sample consisted of peripheral blood mononuclear cells (PBMCs), taken at new diagnosis, from a patient treated with antithyroid drugs. The receptor was isolated from a female donor with Graves disease. V is TRBV10-3 and J is TRBJ2-5, with a tentative D call TRBD2 (5 bases). The CDR3 sequence is CAISDRLRDQETQYF. The CDR3 nucleotides are TGTGCCATCAGTGATAGGTTGCGGGACCAAGAGACCCAGTACTTC.